Only a few counts were recorded for the clone carrying this TCR beta chain. The sample belongs to a study of beta chain features in type 1 diabetes. Reverse transcription of all isolated RNA meant that expressed TCRB transcripts were sequenced. Assay used: immunoSEQ multiplex PCR; TCRdb lists only in-frame clones, some missing. The repertoire holds 240,000 or so clones, with 27% as singletons. This TCR was recovered from a man aged 25 to 40 in good health. Sequenced: central memory CD4+ T cells from blood.

The CDR3 coding sequence is TGTGCCAGTAGTAGCGGACAGGGTTCGTCCGAGCAGTACTTC. Protein sequence: CASSSGQGSSEQYF. The genes are TRBV19 and TRBJ2-7, with 8 bases identical to TRBD1. With 4 bases clipped from V and 6 bases from J, the junction kept 8 bases outside the gene matches. From germline, CDR1 is LNHDA and CDR2 SQIVND (reference sequence). This CDR3 region has 14 residues.